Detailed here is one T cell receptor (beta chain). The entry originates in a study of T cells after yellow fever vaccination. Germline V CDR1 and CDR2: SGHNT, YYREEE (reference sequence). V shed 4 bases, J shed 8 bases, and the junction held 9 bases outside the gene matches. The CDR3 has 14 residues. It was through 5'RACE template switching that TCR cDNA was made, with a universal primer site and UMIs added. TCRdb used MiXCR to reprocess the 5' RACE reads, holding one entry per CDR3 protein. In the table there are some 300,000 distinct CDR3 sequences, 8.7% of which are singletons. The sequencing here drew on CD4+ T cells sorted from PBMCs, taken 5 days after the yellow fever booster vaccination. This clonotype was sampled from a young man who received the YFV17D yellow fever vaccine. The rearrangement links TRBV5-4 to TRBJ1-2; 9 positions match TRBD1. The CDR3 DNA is TGTGCCAGCAGCGCGGACAGGGGCCAAGGGGGCTACACCTTC. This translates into CASSADRGQGGYTF.